This TCR beta chain appears in the sequencing data of a study of cytomegalovirus exposure and HLA in healthy donors. In the case of this clone: The antigen is not known.

V lost 7 bases, J lost 7 bases, and 8 bases stayed unmatched. The CDR3 runs to 14 residues. The germline V gene encodes CDR1 SNHLY and CDR2 FYNNEI. Among the roughly 110 subjects of the validation cohort, separate from the roughly 650-subject first cohort, were the donors. The assay was immunoSEQ multiplex PCR, and TCRdb's table has in-frame clones only and misses some. The sample holds 280,000 or so clones, more than 75% seen once. Whole-study findings and limits: Most observed TCR sequences were rare, whereas some public TCRs were detected in many donors. High specificity and sensitivity for cytomegalovirus status were reported for the classifier. 164 TCR beta chains were listed as cytomegalovirus-associated.

Sequenced material: PBMCs. The chain joins TRBV2 to TRBJ2-5; 11 bases line up with TRBD1. The clonotype comes from a woman aged 18-29 years in good health and CMV-seronegative. This chain's CDR3 is CASTSGQGARTQYF. CDR3 DNA sequence: TGTGCCAGCACCTCCGGACAGGGGGCTAGGACCCAGTACTTC.